The 30 T cell receptor beta chains below come from one sample, sequenced in a study of regulatory T cells in long-lasting Graves disease. Time point: newly diagnosed GD, antithyroid drugs for less than 3 months. From RNA extracted from PBMCs, the TCR library was made. Arm-PCR of CDR3 regions with iRepertoire HTBI primers generated TCR beta libraries. In TCRdb, the multiplex PCR reads were re-called with MiXCR into one record per CDR3 protein. Of hundreds of thousands of distinct CDR3 sequences in the sample, around 16% were seen once. This same sample was also taken into another study, of T cells in Graves' hyperthyroidism and ophthalmopathy.

The sequences come from peripheral blood mononuclear cells (PBMCs), collected at new diagnosis, from a patient treated with antithyroid drugs. Every receptor here comes from a woman aged 35-65 years with Graves disease.

In its sample, this clonotype was seen many times. This chain connects TRBV28 to TRBJ1-1, with unresolved D. This CDR3 spans 14 amino acids. Trimming removed 3 bases from V and 5 bases from J, with 13 bases in between. Germline CDR1 MDHEN, CDR2 SYDVKM. The CDR3 spells CASSFGVMRTEAFF. CDR3 DNA sequence: TGTGCCAGCAGTTTTGGAGTAATGAGGACTGAAGCTTTCTTT.

This clonotype was observed at least ten times. The chain uses TRBV7-2 and TRBJ2-3; TRBD2 agrees at 11 bases. The CDR3 consists of 15 residues. Losses at the gene ends were 4 bases for V and 4 bases for J; bases not matched to a gene: 4. In germline, CDR1 is SGHTA, CDR2 FQGNSA. The CDR3, as DNA: TGTGCCAGCAGCTCGACTAGCGGGGTCGCAGATACGCAGTATTTT. Residues: CASSSTSGVADTQYF.

The chain combines TRBV28 with TRBJ2-1; a weak D match, TRBD1 (5 bases). CDR3 length equals 14 residues. Trimming stripped 6 bases from V and 7 bases from J, with 16 bases between. The germline gives CDR1 MDHEN, CDR2 SYDVKM. This CDR3 is CASSPARVWNEQFF. The CDR3 DNA follows: TGTGCCAGCAGCCCGGCCAGGGTTTGGAATGAGCAGTTCTTC.

This clonotype showed up many times. The genes are TRBV28 and TRBJ1-2, with 11 positions matching TRBD1. Germline CDR1 MDHEN, CDR2 SYDVKM. The CDR3 is 15 residues long. Trimming removed 5 bases from V and 4 bases from J; junction bases left unmatched: 6. CDR3 in amino acids: CASSPQGTGGYGYTF. CDR3 DNA: TGTGCCAGCAGTCCCCAGGGGACAGGGGGCTATGGCTACACCTTC.

This chain connects TRBV19 to TRBJ2-2, with D perhaps TRBD2 (7 bases). Trimming stripped 0 bases from V and 3 bases from J, with 17 bases between. CDR1 LNHDA and CDR2 SQIVND come from the germline V gene (reference sequence). The CDR3 extends over 18 amino acids. This CDR3 reads CASSIESWGGLYTGELFF. CDR3 DNA: TGTGCCAGTAGTATAGAAAGTTGGGGGGGGCTTTACACCGGGGAGCTGTTTTTT.

This clonotype was detected a few times. The chain joins TRBV27 to TRBJ2-2, with 12 bases fitting TRBD2. This CDR3 region has 17 residues. The junction had 12 bases not matched to a gene; V was cut back by 6 bases and J by 7 bases. Germline CDR1 MNHEY, CDR2 SMNVEV (reference sequence). Written as DNA, the CDR3 is TGTGCCAGCAGCCGAGGCTCTAGCGGGGGGGCTGGCGGGGAGCTGTTTTTT. The encoded protein is CASSRGSSGGAGGELFF.

This clonotype occurred many times. The rearrangement uses TRBV28 and TRBJ2-5, with D tentatively TRBD1 (6 bases). V lost 4 bases, J lost 5 bases, and 11 bases lay in between. The CDR3 runs to 13 residues. Germline V lookup: CDR1 MDHEN, CDR2 SYDVKM. CDR3 residues: CASSSGADETQYF. CDR3 bases: TGTGCCAGCAGTTCAGGGGCGGACGAGACCCAGTACTTC.

Note on this clonotype: A clone one base away is much larger, so this may be a read error. Here the CDR3 omits its conserved ending phenylalanine or tryptophan, so a read error is the likely source. The gene calls are TRBV7-9 and TRBJ1-1, with 8 bases fitting TRBD1. The CDR3 covers 16 residues. J was trimmed by 5 bases and V by 5 bases; bases with no gene match: 13. Per germline, CDR1 SEHNR and CDR2 FQNEAQ (reference sequence). The CDR3 reads CASSRESGQGGTEAFS. The CDR3 DNA reads TGTGCCAGCAGCCGCGAAAGTGGACAGGGAGGGACTGAAGCTTTCTCT.

This clonotype was detected a few times. This chain joins TRBV19 and TRBJ1-2; D not certain. The CDR3 totals 12 residues. Looked up from germline, CDR1 is LNHDA and CDR2 is SQIVND (reference sequence). V was shortened by 0 bases and J by 3 bases, with 2 bases between the two germline ends. The CDR3 loop is CASSIDDYGYTF. DNA of the CDR3: TGTGCCAGTAGTATAGACGACTATGGCTACACCTTC. The complete variable domain, with remaining parts taken from reference TRBV19 and TRBJ1-2, reads DGGITQSPKYLFRKEGQNVTLSCEQNLNHDAMYWYRQDPGQGLRLIYYSQIVNDFQKGDIAEGYSVSREKKESFPLTVTSAQKNPTAFYLCASSIDDYGYTFGSGTRLTVV.

This clonotype showed up many times. The CDR3 spells CASSLLASSTDTQYF. CDR3 coding DNA: TGCGCCAGCAGCTTGTTGGCCAGCAGTACAGATACGCAGTATTTT. The chain uses TRBV5-1 and TRBJ2-3, with D hard to call. Per germline, CDR1 SGHRS and CDR2 YFSETQ. V dropped 1 base and J dropped 3 bases, with 12 bases sitting between them. CDR3 length equals 15 residues.

This clonotype was observed at least ten times. In DNA, the CDR3 is TGTGCCAGCAGTCCGAGGACGGAGCGGCATGAAGCTTTCTTT. It encodes CASSPRTERHEAFF. J is TRBJ1-1 and V is TRBV5-8; D call uncertain. Trimming cost V 5 bases and J 7 bases, with 18 bases left between them. Looked up from germline, CDR1 is SGHTS and CDR2 is YDEGEE. The CDR3 consists of 14 residues. Full variable domain (remainder filled in from reference TRBV5-8 and TRBJ1-1): EAGVTQSPTHLIKTRGQQATLRCSPISGHTSVYWYQQALGLGLQFLLWYDEGEERNRGNFPPRFSGRQFPNYSSELNVNALELEDSALYLCASSPRTERHEAFFGQGTRLTVV.

This clonotype was counted at least ten times. The V gene is TRBV28, the J gene TRBJ2-7; tentative D call: TRBD2 (5 bases). V was clipped by 7 bases and J by 3 bases, with 13 bases between them. The germline gives CDR1 MDHEN, CDR2 SYDVKM. CDR3 length: 13 residues. DNA for the CDR3: TGTGCCAGCACTCCCGGGAATAACTACGAGCAGTACTTC. It is translated as CASTPGNNYEQYF.

With regard to this clonotype: One junction end does not reproduce the germline sequence, and a read error may be involved. The chain is built from TRBV9 and TRBJ2-1; tentatively, D is TRBD2 (5 bases). Germline CDR1 SGDLS, CDR2 YYNGEE. The CDR3 is made up of 14 amino acids. The CDR3 nucleotides read TGCGCCAGCGGCGACCGGGACTCCTACAATGAGCAGTTCTTC. It encodes CASGDRDSYNEQFF. Complete variable domain (other parts from reference TRBV9 and TRBJ2-1): DSGVTQTPKHLITATGQRVTLRCSPRSGDLSVYWYQQSLDQGLQFLIQYYNGEERAKGNILERFSAQQFPDLHSELNLSSLELGDSALYFCASGDRDSYNEQFFGPGTRLTVL.

Here the CDR3 reads CASSIDGPGGPYEQYF. The CDR3 coding sequence is TGTGCCAGTAGTATAGATGGTCCCGGGGGGCCCTACGAGCAGTACTTC. The V gene is TRBV19, the J gene TRBJ2-7; tentative D call: TRBD2 (7 bases). This CDR3 spans 16 amino acids. Trimming left V 0 bases short and J 2 bases short, with 14 bases between. CDR1 is LNHDA and CDR2 is SQIVND in the germline V gene (reference sequence).

The chain employs TRBV19 and TRBJ1-5; 8 positions match TRBD1. The CDR3 is 15 residues long. The germline gives CDR1 LNHDA, CDR2 SQIVND (reference sequence). V was pared by 5 bases and J by 0 bases, with 3 bases of the junction left unmatched. The CDR3 nucleotides read TGTGCCAGTAGTTGGACAGGGACTAGCAATCAGCCCCAGCATTTT. This sequence encodes CASSWTGTSNQPQHF.

This clonotype has only a few counts. One end of the junction does not line up with germline, which may come from a read error. The genes are TRBV2 and TRBJ2-1, with TRBD2 matching over 14 bases. This CDR3 spans 15 amino acids. From germline, CDR1 is SNHLY and CDR2 FYNNEI. The CDR3 region is CASSPGLAGVDEQLF. The CDR3 DNA follows: TGTGCCAGCAGCCCGGGACTAGCGGGGGTCGATGAGCAGCTCTTC. The entire variable domain, with the rest obtained from reference TRBV2 and TRBJ2-1, is as follows: EPEVTQTPSHQVTQMGQEVILRCVPISNHLYFYWYRQILGQKVEFLVSFYNNEISEKSEIFDDQFSVERPDGSNFTLKIRSTKLEDSAMYFCASSPGLAGVDEQLFGPGTRLTVL.

The V gene is TRBV4-2, the J gene TRBJ2-5; 10 bases align to TRBD2. This CDR3 is built from 18 residues. J lost 4 bases, V lost 4 bases, and 15 bases had no gene match. Germline V CDR1 and CDR2: LGHNA, YNFKEQ. DNA of the CDR3: TGTGCCAGCAGCCTGGGGGGGGCTAGCGGGGGTGACCGAGAGACCCAGTACTTC. This gives the protein CASSLGGASGGDRETQYF.

This clonotype was detected only a few times. The chain uses TRBV3-1 and TRBJ1-2; D possibly corresponds to TRBD1 (6 bases). Per the germline V gene, CDR1 is LGHDT and CDR2 is YNNKEL (reference sequence). The V end lost 4 bases, the J end lost 4 bases, and 16 bases lay between the germline ends. The CDR3 has 15 residues. The CDR3, as DNA: TGTGCCAGCAGCCCTAATCACGGACAGATCTATGGCTACACCTTC. Translating it yields CASSPNHGQIYGYTF.

This clonotype was seen many times. This rearrangement joins TRBV12-3 or TRBV12-4 to TRBJ2-2; 8 bases align to TRBD1. V shed 3 bases and J 1 base; nucleotides not matched to a gene: 7. The CDR3 loop spans 17 amino acids. The CDR3 here is CASSLVVTGGNTGELFF. The CDR3 DNA reads as TGTGCCAGCAGTTTGGTGGTCACAGGGGGGAACACCGGGGAGCTGTTTTTT.

This clonotype was observed at least ten times. The chain couples TRBV6-1 to TRBJ1-6; 7 positions agree with TRBD1. The CDR3 runs 16 residues. The V segment lost 5 bases and the J segment 5 bases; nucleotides outside the gene matches: 9. Germline loops: CDR1 MNHNS, CDR2 SASEGT. The CDR3 DNA is TGTGCCAGCAGTACGGGGACAGCCAGAAATAATTCACCCCTCCACTTT. The encoded protein is CASSTGTARNNSPLHF.

The chain combines TRBV19 with TRBJ1-2, with D hard to call. Germline CDR1 is LNHDA and CDR2 is SQIVND (reference sequence). The germline V and J ends were trimmed by 3 bases and 5 bases, with 10 bases remaining between them. The CDR3 covers 13 residues. DNA for the CDR3: TGTGCCAGTAGTATTACCTTTGGGTATGGCTACACCTTC. Translation: CASSITFGYGYTF.

V gene TRBV5-6 combines with J gene TRBJ2-3; 11 nucleotides agree with TRBD2. This CDR3 has 18 amino acids. V was pared by 0 bases and J by 0 bases, with 6 bases of the junction left unmatched. The germline gives CDR1 SGHDT, CDR2 YYEEEE. The CDR3 spells CASSLVASGGPSTDTQYF. The CDR3 nucleotides read TGTGCCAGCAGCTTGGTGGCTAGCGGGGGGCCAAGCACAGATACGCAGTATTTT.

This clonotype occurred a few times. This rearrangement joins TRBV10-1 to TRBJ2-7; the D is unclear. The V end lost 3 bases, the J end lost 4 bases, and 10 bases lay between the germline ends. The CDR3 is made up of 13 amino acids. The V gene's germline CDR1 is WNHNN and CDR2 SYGVQD (reference sequence). The CDR3 here is CASSDLNGYEQYF. The DNA of the CDR3 is TGCGCCAGCAGTGATCTCAACGGATACGAGCAGTACTTC.

The V gene is TRBV5-1, the J gene TRBJ1-2, with 11 bases fitting TRBD1. Germline V gives CDR1 SGHRS, CDR2 YFSETQ. This CDR3 has 13 residues. V was clipped by 3 bases and J by 8 bases; unmatched bases: 3. This CDR3 reads CASSSDRGQGYTF. The CDR3 DNA reads as TGCGCCAGCAGCTCGGACAGGGGGCAAGGCTACACCTTC.

This clonotype has a count of ten or more. The chain carries TRBV2 and TRBJ2-7; D may be TRBD1 or TRBD2 (5 bases each). V lost 6 bases to trimming and J lost 1 base, with 13 bases between them. The CDR3 runs 14 residues. The V gene's germline CDR1 is SNHLY and CDR2 FYNNEI. CDR3 residues: CASSGALGSYEQYF. CDR3 coding DNA: TGTGCCAGCAGCGGGGCACTAGGGTCCTACGAGCAGTACTTC. Drawing the rest from reference TRBV2 and TRBJ2-7, the complete variable domain is EPEVTQTPSHQVTQMGQEVILRCVPISNHLYFYWYRQILGQKVEFLVSFYNNEISEKSEIFDDQFSVERPDGSNFTLKIRSTKLEDSAMYFCASSGALGSYEQYFGPGTRLTVT.

Ten or more counts support this clonotype. This chain uses TRBV2 with TRBJ2-6, with a weak D call TRBD2 (6 bases). Trimming took off 8 bases at V and 2 bases at J, with 7 bases between the two ends. CDR1 is SNHLY and CDR2 is FYNNEI in the germline V gene. This CDR3 has 13 amino acids. CDR3 amino acids: CASRRAGANVLTF. CDR3 DNA sequence: TGTGCCAGCCGGAGGGCTGGGGCCAACGTCCTGACTTTC.

The chain couples TRBV5-1 to TRBJ1-1; 7 nucleotides match TRBD1. Germline assignment: CDR1 SGHRS and CDR2 YFSETQ. Trimming at V came to 2 bases and at J to 0 bases, leaving 7 bases not matched to a gene. The CDR3 runs 16 residues. The CDR3 nucleotides read TGCGCCAGCAGCTTCCAGCCGGGACAGATGAACACTGAAGCTTTCTTT. Protein product: CASSFQPGQMNTEAFF.

This clonotype was detected ten times or more. The V call is TRBV28, the J call TRBJ1-3; 8 bases agree with TRBD1. Germline CDR1 and CDR2: MDHEN and SYDVKM. Trimming at V came to 6 bases and at J to 8 bases, leaving 15 bases not matched to a gene. The CDR3 is 16 amino acids. The CDR3 DNA reads TGTGCCAGCAGACCTGACAAGGGACAGGCCTGGGACACCATATATTTT. Translated: CASRPDKGQAWDTIYF.

This clonotype was counted at least ten times. V is TRBV30 and J is TRBJ1-1; the D gene is possibly TRBD1 (5 bases). This CDR3 contains 15 residues. Trimming removed 4 bases at V and 1 base at J, with 16 bases between. Looked up from germline, CDR1 is GTSNPN and CDR2 is SVGIG (reference sequence). In nucleotides, the CDR3 is TGTGCCTGGACTACGGAGGAAGGGGCGAACACTGAAGCTTTCTTT. This codes for CAWTTEEGANTEAFF.

This clonotype was counted ten times or more. V gene TRBV29-1 combines with J gene TRBJ2-5, with D maybe TRBD1 (5 bases). Germline-derived CDR1 and CDR2 are SQVTM and ANQGSEA. The germline V and J ends were trimmed by 7 bases and 4 bases, with 13 bases remaining between them. This CDR3 contains 12 residues. As DNA, the CDR3 is TGCAGCGGTTCCGGGCAGGGAGAGACCCAGTACTTC. The encoded protein is CSGSGQGETQYF.